This note documents a single T cell receptor (beta chain) sequence. The sample comes from a study of T cells in women clearing cervical HPV infection. Overall study: Controls' single incident HPV16 infection cleared within 12 months without precancer. Cases' blood sampling followed lesion detection by median roughly 160 days (90 to 200).

Measured with immunoSEQ multiplex PCR; TCRdb has only the in-frame clones, and not every one. Recorded for this sample: some 24,000 clones. HPV was found by MY09/MY11 PCR and dot-blot genotyping. Material: blood buffy coat. The source of this sequence is a woman between 18 and 75 years old with a cervical HPV16 infection that either progressed to CIN3+ or cleared (not recorded which).

The CDR3 here is CSAGGGAVHNSPLHF. CDR3 DNA, as far as it was read: TGCAGTGCTGGAGGAGGGGCTGTCCATAATTCACCC. This rearrangement joins TRBV20-1 to TRBJ1-6, with D perhaps TRBD1 (5 bases). The read halts 3 residues ahead of the CDR3 end, with the missing end drawn from the germline J gene. V shed 5 bases and J shed 5 bases, with 16 bases lying between them. In germline, CDR1 is DFQATT, CDR2 SNEGSKA (reference sequence). The CDR3 is 15 amino acids.